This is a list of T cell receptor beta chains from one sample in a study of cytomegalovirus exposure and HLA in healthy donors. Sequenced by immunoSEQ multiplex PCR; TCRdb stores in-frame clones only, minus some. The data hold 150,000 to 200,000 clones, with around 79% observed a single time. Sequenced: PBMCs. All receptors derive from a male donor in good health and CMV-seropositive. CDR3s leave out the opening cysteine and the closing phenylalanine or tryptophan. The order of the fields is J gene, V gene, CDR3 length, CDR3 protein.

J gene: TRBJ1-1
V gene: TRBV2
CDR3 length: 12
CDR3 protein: ASSTDREKIEAF

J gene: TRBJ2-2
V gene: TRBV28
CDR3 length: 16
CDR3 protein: ASSFTLYRTGRAGELF

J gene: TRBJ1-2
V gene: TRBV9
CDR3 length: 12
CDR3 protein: ASSVGEWGYGYT

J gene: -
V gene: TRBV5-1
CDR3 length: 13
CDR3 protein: ASSLLQGQRNEQY

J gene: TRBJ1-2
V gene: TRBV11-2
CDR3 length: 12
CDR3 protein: ASSHAGTGYGYT

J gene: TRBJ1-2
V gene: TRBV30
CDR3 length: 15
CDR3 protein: AWRAQGEKGGTYGYT

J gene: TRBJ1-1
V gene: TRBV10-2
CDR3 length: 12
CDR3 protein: ASGRTGQNTEAF

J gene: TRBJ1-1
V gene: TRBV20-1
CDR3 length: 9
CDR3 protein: SASKDREAF

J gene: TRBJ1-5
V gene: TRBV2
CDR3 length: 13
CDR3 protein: ASSGTTFSNQPQH

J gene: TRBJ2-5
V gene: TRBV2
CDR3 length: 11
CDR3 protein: ASNRQGLETQY

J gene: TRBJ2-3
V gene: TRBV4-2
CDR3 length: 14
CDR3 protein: ASSQGLAGGPDTQY

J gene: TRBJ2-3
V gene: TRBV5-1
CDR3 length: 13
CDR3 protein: ASSSIAGHTDTQY

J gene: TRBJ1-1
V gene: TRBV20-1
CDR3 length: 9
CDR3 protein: SALVDTEAF

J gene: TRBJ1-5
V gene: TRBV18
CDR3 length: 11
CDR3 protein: ASSREGNQPQH

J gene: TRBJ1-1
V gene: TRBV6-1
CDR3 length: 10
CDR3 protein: ASSEGADEAF

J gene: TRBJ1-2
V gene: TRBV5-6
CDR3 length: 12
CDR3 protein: ASSFWTVTYGYT

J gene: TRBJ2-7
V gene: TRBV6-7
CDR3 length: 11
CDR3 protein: ASSPRNSYEQY

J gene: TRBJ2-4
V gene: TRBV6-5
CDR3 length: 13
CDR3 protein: ASREITGGSNIQY

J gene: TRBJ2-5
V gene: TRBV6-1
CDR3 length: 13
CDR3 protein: ASSEWGQGRETQY

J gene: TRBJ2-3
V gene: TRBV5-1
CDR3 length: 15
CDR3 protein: ASSLVPLAGEGDTQY

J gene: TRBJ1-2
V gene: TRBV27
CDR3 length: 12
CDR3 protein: ASSLYRGSDGYT

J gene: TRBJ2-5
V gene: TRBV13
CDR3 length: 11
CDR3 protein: ASSSRGPETQY

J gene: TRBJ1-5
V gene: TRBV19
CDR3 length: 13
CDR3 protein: ASSAEFSARQPQH

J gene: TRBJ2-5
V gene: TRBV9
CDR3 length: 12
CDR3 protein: ASSVGGLEETQY

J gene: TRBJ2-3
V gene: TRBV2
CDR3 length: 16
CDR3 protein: ASSQAGGLAGRTDTQY

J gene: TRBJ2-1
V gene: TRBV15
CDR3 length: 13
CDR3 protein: ATSRDRGGGYEQF

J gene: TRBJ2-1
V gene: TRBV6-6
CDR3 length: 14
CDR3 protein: ASSYSNRRARGEQF

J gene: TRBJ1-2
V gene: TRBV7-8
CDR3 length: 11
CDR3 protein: ASSLVQGDGYT